Listed below are T cell receptor beta chains from one sample, sequenced in a study of T and B cells in COVID-19 patients. MiXCR, applied by TCRdb to the multiplex PCR reads, yields one record per CDR3 protein. The data hold about 15,000 distinct CDR3 sequences, with roughly 29% observed a single time. The specimen was blood. These receptors were obtained from a human donor who had recovered from COVID-19. Both conserved end residues are part of each CDR3. D genes are given only for firm matches. Some rows mark clone size as missing; the rest say once, few, many or name a class of expanded clone.

>TRBJ1-6|-|TRBV7-9|-
CASGLTADNSPLHF
TGTGCCAGCGGTTTGACAGCAGATAATTCACCCCTCCACTTT
>TRBJ1-3|-|TRBV6-2/TRBV6-3|-
CASSRGRVVDTIYF
TGTGCCAGCAGTCGGGGACGGGTCGTGGACACCATATATTTT
>TRBJ1-2|-|TRBV29-1|medium-sized
CSVDDGRLYGYTF
TGCAGCGTTGATGACGGGAGACTCTATGGCTACACCTTC
>TRBJ2-2|TRBD2|TRBV27|-
CASKKTSGGGELFF
TGTGCCAGCAAAAAGACTAGCGGGGGCGGGGAGCTGTTTTTT
>TRBJ1-2|TRBD1|TRBV19|few
CASSFAGTVDLIF
TGTGCCAGTAGTTTCGCCGGGACAGTAGACCTCATCTTC
>TRBJ2-5|TRBD1|TRBV20-1|-
CSAGTGLRETQYF
TGCAGTGCTGGGACAGGGCTTCGGGAGACCCAGTACTTC
>TRBJ1-6|TRBD1|TRBV5-4|-
CASSSGTDYNSPLHF
TGTGCCAGCAGCTCCGGGACAGACTATAATTCACCCCTCCACTTT
>TRBJ1-6|TRBD1|TRBV5-6|few
CASSSGTGDWNSPLHF
TGTGCCAGCAGCTCGGGGACAGGGGATTGGAATTCACCCCTCCACTTT
>TRBJ2-5|TRBD1|TRBV11-2|-
CASSQGGARGQETQYF
TGTGCCAGCAGCCAAGGGGGCGCGAGAGGGCAAGAGACCCAGTACTTC
>TRBJ1-1|-|TRBV19|-
CASRGRVGGTEAFF
TGTGCCAGTAGGGGTCGAGTAGGTGGCACTGAAGCTTTCTTT
>TRBJ1-4|-|TRBV6-5|-
CASSYSIRVGTNKKLFF
TGTGCCAGCAGTTACTCTATAAGGGTTGGAACTAATAAAAAACTGTTTTTT
>TRBJ1-1|-|TRBV5-5|-
CASSLRMTEPNTEAFF
TGTGCCAGCAGCTTAAGAATGACGGAGCCGAACACTGAAGCTTTCTTT
>TRBJ1-2|TRBD1|TRBV24-1|-
CATSDFGSRGGRYYGYTF
TGTGCCACCAGTGATTTCGGCTCTAGAGGGGGCAGATACTATGGCTACACCTTC
>TRBJ1-2|-|TRBV30|-
CAWRGRGRGYGYTF
TGTGCCTGGAGGGGCCGGGGGAGGGGGTATGGCTACACCTTC
>TRBJ2-6|TRBD1|TRBV30|-
CAWSTGGNVLTF
TGTGCCTGGAGTACAGGGGGCAACGTCCTGACTTTC
>TRBJ1-2|-|TRBV11-3|-
CASAPQSFYGYTF
TGTGCCAGCGCACCACAGTCTTTCTATGGCTACACCTTC
>TRBJ2-1|-|TRBV27|many
CASRRDSVWDEQFF
TGTGCCAGCAGGCGGGACTCCGTTTGGGATGAGCAGTTCTTC
>TRBJ2-2|TRBD1|TRBV10-3|-
CAITGQGATGELFF
TGTGCCATCACGGGGCAGGGGGCGACCGGGGAGCTGTTTTTT
>TRBJ2-7|TRBD1|TRBV10-2|-
CASRGQGGNEQYF
TGCGCCAGCAGGGGACAGGGAGGAAACGAGCAGTACTTC
>TRBJ2-1|TRBD1|TRBV4-3|-
CASSPRYRDRDLDEQFF
TGCGCCAGCAGCCCTAGGTACCGGGACAGGGATCTCGATGAGCAGTTCTTC
>TRBJ1-1|-|TRBV5-6|-
CASSLERGSAEAFF
TGTGCCAGCAGCTTGGAAAGGGGATCCGCTGAAGCTTTCTTT
>TRBJ2-7|-|TRBV5-4|-
CASRKAGASYEQYF
TGTGCCAGCAGGAAGGCCGGGGCGTCCTACGAGCAGTACTTC
>TRBJ1-1|-|TRBV19|medium-sized
CASTSDAWTEAFF
TGTGCCAGTACCTCGGATGCCTGGACTGAAGCTTTCTTT
>TRBJ2-7|TRBD1|TRBV20-1|-
CSARDRGTGGHEQYF
TGCAGTGCTAGAGATCGGGGGACAGGGGGCCACGAGCAGTACTTC
>TRBJ2-7|-|TRBV30|few
CAWKRNLGAYEQYF
TGTGCCTGGAAGAGAAACCTCGGGGCCTACGAGCAGTACTTC
>TRBJ2-1|-|TRBV5-4|medium-sized
CASRPSLSDYNEQFF
TGTGCCAGCAGACCCAGTTTGTCGGACTACAATGAGCAGTTCTTC
>TRBJ1-2|-|TRBV18|many
CASSPLPNVNYGYTF
TGTGCCAGCTCACCACTCCCGAACGTTAACTATGGCTACACCTTC
>TRBJ1-3|TRBD1|TRBV6-5|few
CASKIRTGASSGNTIYF
TGTGCCAGCAAGATAAGAACAGGGGCTAGTTCTGGAAACACCATATATTTT
>TRBJ2-3|-|TRBV20-1|-
CSASPGISTDTQYF
TGCAGTGCTAGTCCCGGGATTAGCACAGATACGCAGTATTTT
>TRBJ1-1|TRBD1|TRBV29-1|medium-sized
CSVERGQPLNTEAFF
TGCAGCGTTGAACGGGGACAGCCTTTGAACACTGAAGCTTTCTTT
>TRBJ1-2|-|TRBV18|-
CASSPPGSAGENYGYTF
TGTGCCAGCTCACCACCGGGTTCAGCGGGGGAAAACTATGGCTACACCTTC
>TRBJ2-1|-|TRBV27|medium-sized
CASSFVGLASYNEQFF
TGTGCCAGCAGTTTCGTAGGGCTAGCGTCCTACAATGAGCAGTTCTTC
>TRBJ1-4|-|TRBV11-3|-
CASTSTGVAEKLFF
TGTGCCAGCACCAGTACGGGGGTTGCTGAAAAACTGTTTTTT
>TRBJ1-2|TRBD1|TRBV5-4|few
CASSLKTGLYGYTF
TGTGCCAGCAGCTTGAAGACAGGGCTCTATGGCTACACCTTC
>TRBJ1-1|-|TRBV6-5|few
CASSYSGARKTEAFF
TGTGCCAGCAGTTACTCGGGGGCCCGGAAAACTGAAGCTTTCTTT
>TRBJ2-2|TRBD1|TRBV19|medium-sized
CASSIGQGANTGELFF
TGTGCCAGTAGTATTGGGCAGGGGGCGAACACCGGGGAGCTGTTTTTT
>TRBJ2-5|-|TRBV6-1|-
CASSLNRVETQYF
TGTGCCAGCAGCCTAAACAGGGTGGAGACCCAGTACTTC
>TRBJ2-7|-|TRBV13|-
CASSLGTETYEQYF
TGTGCCAGCAGCTTGGGGACCGAGACCTACGAGCAGTACTTC
>TRBJ1-1|-|TRBV6-5|-
CASSYLMNTEAFF
TGTGCCAGCAGTTACTTGATGAACACTGAAGCTTTCTTT
>TRBJ2-1|TRBD2|TRBV29-1|-
CSVEVAGAYNEQFF
TGCAGCGTTGAGGTAGCGGGGGCGTACAATGAGCAGTTCTTC
>TRBJ2-2|-|TRBV5-6|-
CASSQGDGVETGELFF
TGCGCCAGCAGCCAAGGGGACGGGGTCGAGACCGGGGAGCTGTTTTTT
>TRBJ2-5|-|TRBV27|few
CASSLYGAGRETQYF
TGTGCCAGCAGTTTATACGGGGCAGGCCGAGAGACCCAGTACTTC
>TRBJ1-3|TRBD1|TRBV30|few
CAWSVPGQGSSGNTIYF
TGTGCCTGGAGTGTACCGGGACAGGGGTCGTCTGGAAACACCATATATTTT
>TRBJ2-3|TRBD2|TRBV19|-
CASSGRLAGVTDTQYF
TGTGCCAGTAGCGGCCGACTAGCGGGAGTGACAGATACGCAGTATTTT
>TRBJ1-3|-|TRBV6-1|-
CASSEAASVGLSGNTIYF
TGTGCCAGCAGTGAAGCAGCATCCGTGGGACTCTCTGGAAACACCATATATTTT
>TRBJ1-1|-|TRBV10-3|few
CAISEGDLYTEAFF
TGTGCCATCAGTGAGGGGGATTTATACACTGAAGCTTTCTTT
>TRBJ2-7|TRBD2|TRBV13|medium-sized
CASSFLSGGEQYF
TGTGCCAGCAGCTTCCTTAGCGGGGGCGAGCAGTACTTC
>TRBJ2-3|TRBD2|TRBV5-1|-
CASSLGASGSPDTQYF
TGCGCCAGCAGCTTGGGGGCTAGCGGGAGCCCAGATACGCAGTATTTT
>TRBJ1-5|-|TRBV19|-
CASGRLQGVGQPQHF
TGTGCCAGTGGAAGATTACAGGGTGTAGGCCAGCCCCAGCATTTT
>TRBJ1-2|-|TRBV30|-
CARYGGPKGDYGYTF
TGTGCCCGTTACGGGGGCCCCAAGGGGGACTATGGCTACACCTTC
>TRBJ2-2|-|TRBV11-2|-
CASSFLPIGQGTGELFF
TGTGCCAGCAGCTTTCTCCCGATCGGCCAGGGGACCGGGGAGCTGTTTTTT
>TRBJ1-5|TRBD1|TRBV6-2/TRBV6-3|-
CASSSSGTGTGQPQHF
TGTGCCAGCAGCAGTTCCGGGACAGGGACTGGGCAGCCCCAGCATTTT
>TRBJ2-7|TRBD2|TRBV19|medium-sized
CASTPRTSGRSEQYF
TGTGCCAGTACCCCAAGGACTAGCGGGAGATCCGAGCAGTACTTC
>TRBJ2-1|-|TRBV5-1|-
CASSLTVSYNEQFF
TGCGCCAGCAGCTTGACGGTATCCTACAATGAGCAGTTCTTC
>TRBJ1-3|-|TRBV5-5|-
CASSRRHVSGNTIYF
TGTGCCAGCAGCAGGAGACACGTCTCTGGAAACACCATATATTTT
>TRBJ2-3|-|TRBV7-9|-
CASSFGEDTQYF
TGTGCCAGCAGTTTCGGGGAAGATACGCAGTATTTT
>TRBJ2-5|TRBD2|TRBV13|-
CASSAPGSGVQETQYF
TGTGCCAGCAGCGCCCCGGGTAGCGGGGTTCAAGAGACCCAGTACTTC
>TRBJ2-2|TRBD2|TRBV11-3|-
CASSSSTSGGDGELFF
TGTGCCAGCAGCTCGTCGACTAGCGGGGGTGACGGGGAGCTGTTTTTT